The source of this T cell receptor (beta chain) is a study of T cell responses to AZD1222 COVID-19 vaccine (dated by TCRdb to about 2021). About the study as a whole: AZD1222 recipients whose second dose came at about 4 weeks and those whose second dose came at about 12 weeks were combined into one group, since spike-specific TCR depth and breadth did not differ between the two schedules. TCR sequencing covered approximately 230 trial participants: 200 to 220 given two doses of AZD1222 and approximately 26 given two doses of MenACWY control vaccine. Trial participants were enrolled by age into subgroups of 18-55, 56-69 and 70-plus years, and around 150, 29 and 61 TCR-sequenced participants, respectively, were included in these subgroups. Results the study describes overall, beyond this receptor: Reportedly, close to half of the unique spike-specific TCRs recognized epitopes lying outside the regions that are mutated in the B.1.351 and B.1.1.7 variants. Participants were mostly white British and included more females than males, and it was suggested by the authors that clonal diversity may have been underestimated. After two AZD1222 doses, spike-specific TCR breadth and depth were significantly higher than at day 0 and than in MenACWY recipients. The whole spike protein was spanned by vaccine-associated CD4 TCRs, and dominant responses were seen in regions 160-218 and 743-854. In the small 56-69-year group, the increase in depth fell short of significance, most likely because of low power. Conclusions about previously exposed vaccinees are limited because only six or seven AZD1222 recipients were SARS-CoV-2 seropositive at baseline. Because no samples from the day 14 peak response were available, repertoires could be characterized only after the peak T cell response.

The CDR3 measures 15 amino acids from cysteine to phenylalanine. The read is trimmed to its CDR3 DNA, 45 bases read in frame from base 1. At the junction V is shortened by 0 bases and J by 8 bases, with 14 bases in between. CDR1 and CDR2, looked up from the germline V gene, are ENHRY and SYGVKD. The time point label, as the study defines it: baseline before first vaccination. The vaccinee samples were drawn from two UK trials, COV001 and COV002, one of which was a single-blind randomized controlled phase 2/3 trial testing AZD1222 (ChAdOx1 nCoV-19) in healthy adults. For TCRbeta chain sequencing, PBMC samples from trial participants were taken at day 0 and at day 28 after the second dose. The CDR3 regions of human TCRbeta chains were analyzed by immunosequencing. Per the source publication's procedure: Repertoire TCRs were matched against a reference library of SARS-CoV-2-specific TCRs generated with the MIRA antigen-specificity platform. Breadth meant the fraction of unique TCRs that were SARS-CoV-2-associated, whereas depth meant the fraction of total T cells that were SARS-CoV-2-associated. Using the MIRA data, every spike-specific TCR was mapped to the spike region that the TCR reacted to and assigned to either a CD4 or a CD8 class. Log10-transformed breadth and depth values were compared by one-way ANOVA with Sidak's multiple comparisons tests. In TCRdb, the immuneACCESS table is reduced to in-frame sequences with V and J assigned. These tables do not hold every clone; where another copy was compared, an unresolved V gene accounts for under half, and the others remain unexplained. V, J and clone size are those of that table, while D and trimming were read from the DNA. For this sample there are about 130,000 clones; roughly 90% appear just once. The ten largest clones represent 3.5% to 4.5% of the sample.

As concerns this clone: Its binding antigen is unknown. There are no base qualities to consult, and no much larger clone falls within one base.

This receptor chain uses TRBV10-3 and TRBJ1-5, with the D gene too uncertain to name. The receptor's source is an adult in good health. The starting material was peripheral blood, obtained on day 0 of AZD1222 vaccination. The DNA reads TGTGCCATCAGTGAGTCAGGAGGAGTTATCAAGCCCCAGCATTTT. It specifies CAISESGGVIKPQHF.